What follows describes a single T cell receptor (beta chain). The antigen is undetermined. The TCR beta CDR3 regions underwent amplification using RNA transcripts as the source. HTBI primers were employed in a first-round RT-PCR of the TCR CDR3. TCRdb called the multiplex PCR reads again in MiXCR, with one record for every CDR3 protein. Of approximately 600,000 distinct CDR3 sequences listed, more than 20% are singletons. Germline CDR1 is SGDLS and CDR2 is YYNGEE. The CDR3 totals 18 residues. V lost 4 bases, J lost 2 bases, and 23 bases lay in between. The sample belongs to a study of T cells in Graves' hyperthyroidism and ophthalmopathy. Regarding the study as a whole: Ophthalmopathy and stable hyperthyroidism were told apart by a 13 V-J model. Peripheral blood also featured most of the thyroid clonotypes expanded above 0.001.

The receptor comes from a man aged 30 to 39 with Graves' ophthalmopathy. The chain couples TRBV9 to TRBJ2-3; D may be TRBD1 (6 bases). Sequences were obtained from blood. The CDR3 loop is CASSPRGGRNTYTDTQYF. As DNA, the CDR3 is TGTGCCAGCAGCCCCAGAGGGGGACGGAATACTTACACAGATACGCAGTATTTT.